One and the same sample provided the 20 T cell receptor beta chains below, sequenced in a study of T cells after yellow fever vaccination. TCRdb processed the 5' RACE reads anew with MiXCR; each CDR3 protein has one entry. The sample contains about 630,000 distinct CDR3 sequences, more than 9% of which appear only once. The sample here was PBMCs, taken on the day of the yellow fever booster vaccination. The receptors derive from a man under 40 who received the YFV17D yellow fever vaccine.

This clonotype was seen a few times. The J gene is TRBJ2-2, the V gene TRBV18; D gene unclear. Germline CDR1 and CDR2: KGHSH and LQKENI. The CDR3 has 14 residues. V was trimmed by 3 bases and J by 4 bases, leaving 9 bases between them. CDR3 region: CASSPGQVTGELFF. CDR3 coding DNA: TGTGCCAGCTCACCGGGCCAAGTCACCGGGGAGCTGTTTTTT. Filled out from reference TRBV18 and TRBJ2-2, the complete variable domain reads NAGVMQNPRHLVRRRGQEARLRCSPMKGHSHVYWYRQLPEEGLKFMVYLQKENIIDESGMPKERFSAEFPKEGPSILRIQQVVRGDSAAYFCASSPGQVTGELFFGEGSRLTVL.

This clonotype was counted many times. The V and J genes are TRBV2 and TRBJ2-1, with TRBD2 matching 13 bases. After removal of 6 bases from V and 8 bases from J, the junction contained 4 bases not matched to a gene. The CDR3 extends over 14 amino acids. Germline loops: CDR1 SNHLY, CDR2 FYNNEI. CDR3 coding DNA: TGTGCCAGCAGAGGGACTAGCGGGGCCCATGAGCAGTTCTTC. It translates to CASRGTSGAHEQFF.

The chain has TRBV27 and TRBJ2-7; 7 nucleotides line up with TRBD1. In germline, CDR1 is MNHEY, CDR2 SMNVEV (reference sequence). This CDR3 contains 15 residues. With V trimmed by 1 base and J by 3 bases, 6 bases remained unmatched. The CDR3 region is CASSLWTGMHYEQYF. Here the CDR3 DNA reads TGTGCCAGCAGTTTATGGACAGGCATGCACTACGAGCAGTACTTC.

The chain joins TRBV30 to TRBJ2-1; tentatively, D is TRBD1 (6 bases). V lost 2 bases to trimming and J lost 0 bases, with 11 bases between them. CDR3 size: 15 residues. The germline V gene has CDR1 GTSNPN and CDR2 SVGIG (reference sequence). The CDR3 bases are TGTGCCTGGAGTCCAACAGGGAGCTCCTACAATGAGCAGTTCTTC. It yields the protein CAWSPTGSSYNEQFF. The variable domain in full, completed from reference TRBV30 and TRBJ2-1, reads SQTIHQWPATLVQPVGSPLSLECTVEGTSNPNLYWYRQAAGRGLQLLFYSVGIGQISSEVPQNLSASRPQDRQFILSSKKLLLSDSGFYLCAWSPTGSSYNEQFFGPGTRLTVL.

V and J are TRBV28 and TRBJ2-7, with a possible D match to TRBD1 (5 bases). V was cut by 3 bases and J by 2 bases, with 8 bases left in between. Germline V lookup: CDR1 MDHEN, CDR2 SYDVKM. This CDR3 is 13 amino acids long. The CDR3 DNA is TGTGCCAGCAGTTTCAGGGTCCCCTACGAGCAGTACTTC. This gives the protein CASSFRVPYEQYF.

In this sample, this clonotype turned up a few times. This chain connects TRBV20-1 to TRBJ2-5; D remains unclear. Germline V gene sequence: CDR1 DFQATT, CDR2 SNEGSKA (reference sequence). The CDR3 sequence is 14 residues long. The ends were cut back, 3 bases at V and 5 bases at J, with 16 bases in the middle. The chain's CDR3 is CSASPLQAWETQYF. CDR3 nucleotide sequence: TGCAGTGCTAGCCCCCTCCAGGCCTGGGAGACCCAGTACTTC.

This clonotype was recorded a few times. The chain employs TRBV2 and TRBJ2-7; 12 nucleotides match TRBD2. The V and J ends lost 4 bases and 6 bases, in that order; junction bases with no gene match: 4. This CDR3 is built from 14 residues. Germline V gives CDR1 SNHLY, CDR2 FYNNEI. The CDR3: CASSGLAGVVEQYF. CDR3 nucleotides: TGTGCCAGCAGTGGACTAGCGGGAGTGGTCGAGCAGTACTTC.

This chain connects TRBV7-3 to TRBJ2-1; tentative D call: TRBD1 (6 bases). Germline CDR1 reads SGHTA; CDR2 reads FQGTGA. The germline V and J ends were trimmed by 8 bases and 8 bases, with 19 bases remaining between them. The CDR3 extends over 14 amino acids. CDR3 amino acids: CASQLTRGHHEQFF. Written as DNA, the CDR3 is TGTGCCAGCCAGCTTACACGGGGACACCATGAGCAGTTCTTC.

The rearrangement links TRBV6-5 to TRBJ2-7; D gene unclear. With 2 bases removed from V and 1 base from J, the gap between germline ends came to 12 bases. CDR3 size: 15 residues. The V gene's germline CDR1 is MNHEY and CDR2 SVGAGI. CDR3 coding DNA: TGTGCCAGCAGTTACGGTTCTGCCTATTCCTACGAGCAGTACTTC. Amino acid sequence: CASSYGSAYSYEQYF.

This clonotype was observed at least ten times. This chain joins TRBV7-2 and TRBJ2-1, with 9 bases matching TRBD1. CDR1 is SGHTA and CDR2 is FQGNSA in the germline V gene. V dropped 2 bases and J dropped 5; count of bases not matched to a gene: 1. The CDR3 spans 14 residues. The CDR3 region is CASSLWTGDNEQFF. The CDR3, as DNA: TGTGCCAGCAGCTTATGGACAGGGGACAATGAGCAGTTCTTC.

This clonotype turned up a few times. This rearrangement joins TRBV19 to TRBJ1-5; D call uncertain. The CDR3 is made up of 15 amino acids. Trimming stripped 5 bases from V and 3 bases from J, with 14 bases between. The V gene's germline CDR1 is LNHDA and CDR2 SQIVND (reference sequence). The CDR3 region is CASSWSSGDNQPQHF. DNA of the CDR3: TGTGCCAGTAGTTGGAGCTCCGGAGACAATCAGCCCCAGCATTTT.

The sample holds a few counts of this clonotype. J is TRBJ2-6 and V is TRBV5-5, with D maybe TRBD1 (5 bases). V was pared by 6 bases and J by 0 bases, with 10 bases between. The CDR3 runs to 15 residues. Germline lookup yields CDR1 SGHKS and CDR2 YYEKEE (reference sequence). The CDR3 loop is CASTIDSSGANVLTF. The CDR3 DNA reads as TGTGCCAGCACCATAGACAGCTCTGGGGCCAACGTCCTGACTTTC.

The chain couples TRBV11-3 to TRBJ2-2; TRBD2 agrees at 14 bases. Germline lookup yields CDR1 SGHNT and CDR2 YENEEA. V lost 3 bases to trimming and J lost 6 bases; unmatched junction nucleotides: 3. The CDR3 is 16 residues long. This CDR3 is CASSLGLAGVPGELFF. DNA for the CDR3: TGTGCCAGCAGCTTGGGACTAGCGGGAGTACCCGGGGAGCTGTTTTTT.

This clonotype was observed a handful of times. The chain combines TRBV6-2 or TRBV6-3 with TRBJ2-7, with D perhaps assigned TRBD1 or TRBD2 (5 bases each). Germline loops: CDR1 MNHEY, CDR2 SVGEGT. The germline V and J ends were trimmed by 7 bases and 2 bases, with 15 bases remaining between them. The CDR3 has 14 residues. CDR3 sequence reads: CASTDFSGPYEQYF. The CDR3 DNA is TGTGCCAGCACTGACTTTTCGGGACCCTACGAGCAGTACTTC.

CDR3 coding DNA: TGTGCCAGCAGCCAAGATTCTCTAGCGGGAAAGGATGAGCAGTTCTTC. It codes for CASSQDSLAGKDEQFF. The V and J genes are TRBV4-2 and TRBJ2-1, with 9 bases fitting TRBD2. CDR1 is LGHNA, CDR2 YNFKEQ, per germline. There are 16 residues in the CDR3. With V trimmed by 0 bases and J by 8 bases, 8 bases remained unmatched.

The rearrangement joins TRBV12-3 or TRBV12-4 to TRBJ2-3, with D maybe TRBD2 (7 bases). The CDR3 consists of 20 residues. Between the trimmed V and J ends, which lost 4 bases and 2 bases, there was a span of 28 bases. CDR3 residues: CASSWEGVASGRPNTDTQYF. CDR3 nucleotide sequence: TGTGCCAGCAGTTGGGAGGGGGTGGCTAGCGGACGCCCGAACACAGATACGCAGTATTTT.

This clonotype was counted only a few times. The chain is built from TRBV12-3 or TRBV12-4 and TRBJ2-1; 9 bases are a match to TRBD2. The CDR3 has 17 amino acids. V shed 1 base, J shed 2 bases, and the junction held 6 bases outside the gene matches. The CDR3 reads CASSLEPGLAAYNEQFF. CDR3 sequence (DNA): TGTGCCAGCAGTTTAGAGCCGGGACTAGCAGCCTACAATGAGCAGTTCTTC.

This clonotype was counted many times. The chain is built from TRBV5-1 and TRBJ1-1; TRBD1 aligns across 9 bases. Germline lookup yields CDR1 SGHRS and CDR2 YFSETQ. The CDR3 covers 17 residues. The trim removed 0 bases at V and 1 base at J, leaving 7 bases unmatched. CDR3 nucleotides: TGCGCCAGCAGCTTGGTGGGGACAGGGTTTAAGAACACTGAAGCTTTCTTT. It specifies CASSLVGTGFKNTEAFF.

This clonotype was counted many times. The genes are TRBV6-2 or TRBV6-3 and TRBJ2-7; D may be TRBD1 or TRBD2 (5 bases each). The length of the CDR3 is 13 residues. CDR1 MNHEY and CDR2 SVGEGT come from the germline V gene. The ends were cut back, 6 bases at V and 3 bases at J, with 12 bases in the middle. CDR3 bases: TGTGCCAGCAGCCCCGGGACCTACTACGAGCAGTACTTC. It encodes CASSPGTYYEQYF.

This clonotype occurred a few times. The chain has TRBV12-3 or TRBV12-4 and TRBJ2-1; no clear D. This CDR3 region has 13 residues. The V end was cut by 6 bases, the J end by 8 bases, with 14 bases between. The CDR3 spells CASRLGSEDEQFF. The CDR3 DNA sequence: TGTGCCAGCAGATTGGGGTCGGAAGATGAGCAGTTCTTC.